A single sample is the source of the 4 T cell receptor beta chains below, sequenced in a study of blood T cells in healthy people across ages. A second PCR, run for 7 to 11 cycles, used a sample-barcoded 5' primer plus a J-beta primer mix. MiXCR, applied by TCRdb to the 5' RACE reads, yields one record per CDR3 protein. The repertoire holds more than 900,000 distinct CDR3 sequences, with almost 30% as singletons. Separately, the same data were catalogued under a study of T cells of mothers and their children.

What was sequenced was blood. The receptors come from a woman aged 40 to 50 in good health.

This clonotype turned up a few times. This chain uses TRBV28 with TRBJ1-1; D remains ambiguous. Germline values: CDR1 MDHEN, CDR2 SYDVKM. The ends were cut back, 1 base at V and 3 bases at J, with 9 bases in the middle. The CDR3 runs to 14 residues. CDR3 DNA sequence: TGTGCCAGCAGTTTATCCCAGGTAGACACTGAAGCTTTCTTT. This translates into CASSLSQVDTEAFF.

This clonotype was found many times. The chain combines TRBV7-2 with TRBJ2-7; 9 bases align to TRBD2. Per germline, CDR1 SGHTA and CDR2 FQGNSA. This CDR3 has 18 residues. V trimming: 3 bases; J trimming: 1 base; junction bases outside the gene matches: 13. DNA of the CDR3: TGTGCCAGCAGCTTCCAGACAAGCGGGGGGCCGATATCCTACGAGCAGTACTTC. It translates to CASSFQTSGGPISYEQYF.

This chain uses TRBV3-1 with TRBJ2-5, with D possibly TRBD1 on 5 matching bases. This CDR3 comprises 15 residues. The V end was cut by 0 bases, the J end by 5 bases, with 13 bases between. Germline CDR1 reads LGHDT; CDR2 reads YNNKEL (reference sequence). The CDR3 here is CASSQDWGSWETQYF. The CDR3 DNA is TGTGCCAGCAGCCAAGACTGGGGCAGTTGGGAGACCCAGTACTTC.

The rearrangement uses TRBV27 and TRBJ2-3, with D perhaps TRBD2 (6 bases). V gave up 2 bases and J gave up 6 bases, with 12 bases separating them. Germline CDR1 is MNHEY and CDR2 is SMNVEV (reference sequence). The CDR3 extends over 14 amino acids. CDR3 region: CASSLAGSGDTQYF. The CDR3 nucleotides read TGTGCCAGCAGTTTAGCGGGGTCAGGGGATACGCAGTATTTT.